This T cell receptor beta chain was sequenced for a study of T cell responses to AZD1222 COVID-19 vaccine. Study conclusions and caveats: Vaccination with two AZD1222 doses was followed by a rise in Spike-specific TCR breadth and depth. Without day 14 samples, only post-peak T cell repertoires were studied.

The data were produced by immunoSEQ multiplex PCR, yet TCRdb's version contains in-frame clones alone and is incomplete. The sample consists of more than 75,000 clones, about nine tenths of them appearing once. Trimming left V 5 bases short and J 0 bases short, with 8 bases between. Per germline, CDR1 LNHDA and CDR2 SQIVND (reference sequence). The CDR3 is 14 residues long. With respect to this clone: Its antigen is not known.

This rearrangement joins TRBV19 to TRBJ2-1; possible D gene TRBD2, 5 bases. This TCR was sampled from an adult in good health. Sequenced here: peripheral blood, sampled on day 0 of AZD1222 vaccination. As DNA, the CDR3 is TGTGCCAGTAGTGGCAGCGGCTCCTACAATGAGCAGTTCTTC. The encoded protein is CASSGSGSYNEQFF.